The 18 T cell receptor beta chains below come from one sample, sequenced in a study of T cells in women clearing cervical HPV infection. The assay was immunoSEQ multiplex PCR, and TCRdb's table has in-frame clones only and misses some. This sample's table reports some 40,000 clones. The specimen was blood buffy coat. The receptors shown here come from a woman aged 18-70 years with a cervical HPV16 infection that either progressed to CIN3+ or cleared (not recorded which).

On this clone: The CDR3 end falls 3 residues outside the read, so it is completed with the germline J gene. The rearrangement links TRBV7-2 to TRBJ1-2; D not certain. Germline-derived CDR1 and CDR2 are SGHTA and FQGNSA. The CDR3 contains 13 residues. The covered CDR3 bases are TGTGCCAGCAGCTTACTAGCGGGAGGGCCC. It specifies CASSLLAGGP. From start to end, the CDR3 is CASSLLAGGPYTF.

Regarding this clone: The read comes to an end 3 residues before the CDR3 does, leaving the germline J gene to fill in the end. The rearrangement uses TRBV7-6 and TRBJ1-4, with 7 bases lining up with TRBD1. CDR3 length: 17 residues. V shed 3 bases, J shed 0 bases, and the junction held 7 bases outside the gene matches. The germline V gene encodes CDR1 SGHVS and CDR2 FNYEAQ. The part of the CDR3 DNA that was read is TGTGCCAGCAGCTTCCAAACAGGGGAAGCAACTAATGAAAAA. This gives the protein CASSFQTGEATNEK. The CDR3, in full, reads CASSFQTGEATNEKLFF.

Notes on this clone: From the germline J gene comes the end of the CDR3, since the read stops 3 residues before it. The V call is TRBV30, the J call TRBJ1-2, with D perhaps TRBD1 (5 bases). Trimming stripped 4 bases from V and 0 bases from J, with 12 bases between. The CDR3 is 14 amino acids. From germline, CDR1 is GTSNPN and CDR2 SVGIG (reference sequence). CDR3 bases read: TGTGCCTGGAACAAGGGGAAAGCTAACTATGGC. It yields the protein CAWNKGKANYG. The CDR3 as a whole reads CAWNKGKANYGYTF. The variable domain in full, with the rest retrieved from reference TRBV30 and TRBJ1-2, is SQTIHQWPATLVQPVGSPLSLECTVEGTSNPNLYWYRQAAGRGLQLLFYSVGIGQISSEVPQNLSASRPQDRQFILSSKKLLLSDSGFYLCAWNKGKANYGYTFGSGTRLTVV.

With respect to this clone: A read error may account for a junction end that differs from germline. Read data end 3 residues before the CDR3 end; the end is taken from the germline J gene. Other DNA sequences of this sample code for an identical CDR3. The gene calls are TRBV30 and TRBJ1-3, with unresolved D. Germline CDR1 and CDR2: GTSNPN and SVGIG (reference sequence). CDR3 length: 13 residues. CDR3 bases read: TGTGCCTGGAGTGGTAACAGTGGAAACACG. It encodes CAWSGNSGNT. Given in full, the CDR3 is CAWSGNSGNTIYF.

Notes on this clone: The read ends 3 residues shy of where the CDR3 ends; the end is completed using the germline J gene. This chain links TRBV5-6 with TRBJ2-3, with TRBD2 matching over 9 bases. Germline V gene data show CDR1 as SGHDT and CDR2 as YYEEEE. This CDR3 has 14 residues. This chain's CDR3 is CASSLGTSEETQYF. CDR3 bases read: TGTGCCAGCAGCTTGGGGACTAGCGAAGAGACG.

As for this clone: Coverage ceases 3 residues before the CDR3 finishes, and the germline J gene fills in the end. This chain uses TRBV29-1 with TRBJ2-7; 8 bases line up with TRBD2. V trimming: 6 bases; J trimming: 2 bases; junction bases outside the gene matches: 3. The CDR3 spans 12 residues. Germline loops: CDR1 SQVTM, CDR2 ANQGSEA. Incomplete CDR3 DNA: TGCAGCGTCGGGGGGGGGACCTACGAG. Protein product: CSVGGGTYE. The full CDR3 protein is CSVGGGTYEQYF.

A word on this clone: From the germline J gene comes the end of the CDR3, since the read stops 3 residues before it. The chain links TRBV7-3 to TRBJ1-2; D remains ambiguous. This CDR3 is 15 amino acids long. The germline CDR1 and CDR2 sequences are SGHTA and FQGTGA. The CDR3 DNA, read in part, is TGTGCCAGCAGCCCTCGGACTAGCGGGAGAGATACC. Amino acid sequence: CASSPRTSGRDT. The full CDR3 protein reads CASSPRTSGRDTYTF.

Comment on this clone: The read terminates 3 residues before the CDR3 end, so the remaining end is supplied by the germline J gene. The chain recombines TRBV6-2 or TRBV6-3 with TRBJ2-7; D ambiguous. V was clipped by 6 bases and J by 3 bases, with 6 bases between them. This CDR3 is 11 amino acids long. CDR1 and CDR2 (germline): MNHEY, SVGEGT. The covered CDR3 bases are TGTGCCAGCAGCGCTAGCTACGAG. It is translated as CASSASYE. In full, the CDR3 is CASSASYEQYF.

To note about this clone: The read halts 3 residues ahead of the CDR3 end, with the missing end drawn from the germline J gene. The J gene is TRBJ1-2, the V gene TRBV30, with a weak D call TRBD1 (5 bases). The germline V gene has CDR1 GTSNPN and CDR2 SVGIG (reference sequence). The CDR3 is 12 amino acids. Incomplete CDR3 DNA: TGTGCCTGGACCACAGGCCCCTACGAG. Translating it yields CAWTTGPYE. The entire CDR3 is CAWTTGPYEYTF.

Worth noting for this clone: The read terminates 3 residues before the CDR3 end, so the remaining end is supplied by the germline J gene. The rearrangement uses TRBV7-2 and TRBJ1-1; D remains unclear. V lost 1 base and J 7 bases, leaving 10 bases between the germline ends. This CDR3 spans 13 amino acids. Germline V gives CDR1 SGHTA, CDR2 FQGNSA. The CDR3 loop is CASSLVSSGEAFF. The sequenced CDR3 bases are TGTGCCAGCAGCTTAGTGTCCTCAGGTGAA.

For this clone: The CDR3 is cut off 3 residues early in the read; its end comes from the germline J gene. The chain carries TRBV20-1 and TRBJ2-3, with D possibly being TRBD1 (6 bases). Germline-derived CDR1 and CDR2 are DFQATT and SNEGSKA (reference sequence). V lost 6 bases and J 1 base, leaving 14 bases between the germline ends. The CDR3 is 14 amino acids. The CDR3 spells CSAERTARTDTQYF. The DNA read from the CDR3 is TGCAGTGCGGAGCGGACAGCCCGCACAGATACG.

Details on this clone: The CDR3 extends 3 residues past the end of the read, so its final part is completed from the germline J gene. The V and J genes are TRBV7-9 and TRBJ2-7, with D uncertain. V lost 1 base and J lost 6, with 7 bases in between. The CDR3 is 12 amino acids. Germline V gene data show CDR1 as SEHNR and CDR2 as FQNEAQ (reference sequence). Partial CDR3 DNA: TGTGCCAGCAGCTTAGGCTCGGGCGAG. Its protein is CASSLGSGE. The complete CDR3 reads CASSLGSGEQYF.

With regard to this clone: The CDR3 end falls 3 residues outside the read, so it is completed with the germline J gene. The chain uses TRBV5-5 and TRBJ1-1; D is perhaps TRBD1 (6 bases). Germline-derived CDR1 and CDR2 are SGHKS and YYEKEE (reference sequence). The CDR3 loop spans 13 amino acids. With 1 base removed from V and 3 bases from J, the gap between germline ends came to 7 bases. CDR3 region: CASSLQGYTEAFF. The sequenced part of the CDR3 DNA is TGTGCCAGCAGCTTGCAGGGGTACACTGAA.

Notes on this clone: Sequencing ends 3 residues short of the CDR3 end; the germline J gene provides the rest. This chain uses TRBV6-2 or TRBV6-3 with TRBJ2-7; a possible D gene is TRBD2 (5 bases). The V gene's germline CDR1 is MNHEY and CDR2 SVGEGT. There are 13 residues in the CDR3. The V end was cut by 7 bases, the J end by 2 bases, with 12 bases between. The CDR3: CASKGPGTYEQYF. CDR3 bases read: TGTGCCAGCAAAGGCCCGGGGACCTACGAG.

Incomplete CDR3 DNA: TGTGCCAGCAGCGCAGAGGGGGCCTCTGAA. Its protein product is CASSAEGASE. From start to end, the CDR3 is CASSAEGASEAFF. The chain carries TRBV7-9 and TRBJ1-1; TRBD1 matches at 7 bases. Read coverage stops 3 residues before the CDR3 terminus; the germline J gene supplies the remainder. V shed 5 bases, J shed 6 bases, and the junction held 6 bases outside the gene matches. This CDR3 has 13 amino acids. Germline V lookup: CDR1 SEHNR, CDR2 FQNEAQ (reference sequence).

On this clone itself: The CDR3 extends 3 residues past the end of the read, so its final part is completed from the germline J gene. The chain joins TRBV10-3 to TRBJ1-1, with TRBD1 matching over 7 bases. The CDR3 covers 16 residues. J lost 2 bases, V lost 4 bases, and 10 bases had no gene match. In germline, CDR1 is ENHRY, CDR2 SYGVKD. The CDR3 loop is CAISATAGTANTEAFF. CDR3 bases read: TGTGCCATCAGTGCGACGGCAGGGACAGCTAACACTGAA.

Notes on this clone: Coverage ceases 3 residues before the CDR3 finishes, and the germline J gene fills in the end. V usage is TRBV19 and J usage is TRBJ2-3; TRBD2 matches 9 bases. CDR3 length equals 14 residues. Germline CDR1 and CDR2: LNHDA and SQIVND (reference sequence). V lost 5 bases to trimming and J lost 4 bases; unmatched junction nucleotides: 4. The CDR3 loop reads CASSLSGSSDTQYF. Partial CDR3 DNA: TGTGCCAGTAGTCTTAGCGGGAGTTCAGATACG.

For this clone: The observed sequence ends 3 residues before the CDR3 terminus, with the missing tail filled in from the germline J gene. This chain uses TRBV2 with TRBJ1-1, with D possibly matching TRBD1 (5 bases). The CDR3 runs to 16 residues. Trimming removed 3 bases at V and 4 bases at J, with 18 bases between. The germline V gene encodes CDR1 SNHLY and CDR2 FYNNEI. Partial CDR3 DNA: TGTGCCAGCAGTGAGGGGCCCGGGCGCTTGGGCACTGAA. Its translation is CASSEGPGRLGTE. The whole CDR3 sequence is CASSEGPGRLGTEAFF.